The 13 T cell receptor beta chains below all came from one sample that was sequenced in a study of blood T cells in healthy people across ages. A second PCR of about 6 to 12 cycles used a sample-barcoded 5' primer and a J-beta primer mix. TCRdb ran MiXCR on the 5' RACE reads and lists one entry per CDR3 protein. The profile covers 780,000 or so distinct CDR3 sequences, with about 53% appearing a single time and approximately 40% taken by the ten largest. Sequenced input: blood. These receptors originate from a man older than 75 in good health.

The V gene is TRBV25-1, the J gene TRBJ1-2; D not certain. This CDR3 region has 13 residues. The germline V gene encodes CDR1 MGHDK and CDR2 SYGVNS. The V and J ends lost 5 bases and 3 bases respectively, with 10 bases between them. The CDR3 loop reads CASSIGFDYGYTF. CDR3 bases: TGTGCCAGCAGTATTGGTTTTGACTATGGCTACACCTTC.

This clonotype was detected a few times. This chain uses TRBV27 with TRBJ1-3; no firm D call. Germline V gene data show CDR1 as MNHEY and CDR2 as SMNVEV (reference sequence). Trimming pared 6 bases from V and 0 bases from J, leaving 3 bases between. The CDR3 length is 12 residues. The CDR3 loop reads CASRSSGNTIYF. CDR3 sequence (DNA): TGTGCCAGCAGGAGCTCTGGAAACACCATATATTTT.

The CDR3 DNA follows: TGTGCCAGCAGCCATAGCTTAGGGTATGGCTACACCTTC. It is translated as CASSHSLGYGYTF. This chain connects TRBV5-6 to TRBJ1-2; D unclear. There are 13 residues in the CDR3. Germline V gives CDR1 SGHDT, CDR2 YYEEEE. Trimming removed 4 bases from V and 5 bases from J, with 12 bases in between.

J is TRBJ1-1 and V is TRBV27; 7 bases agree with TRBD1. The CDR3 totals 17 residues. In germline, CDR1 is MNHEY, CDR2 SMNVEV (reference sequence). Trimming cost V 3 bases and J 0 bases; bases outside gene matches: 10. CDR3 bases: TGTGCCAGCAGTTTTGGAGGGGGAGGGACAGTGAACACTGAAGCTTTCTTT. Protein product: CASSFGGGGTVNTEAFF.

The sample holds a few counts of this clonotype. The chain has TRBV6-2 or TRBV6-3 and TRBJ2-5; D unresolved. CDR3 size: 12 residues. The germline CDR1 and CDR2 sequences are MNHEY and SVGEGT. V was pared by 3 bases and J by 5 bases, with 7 bases between. In nucleotides, the CDR3 is TGTGCCAGCAGTTATAGGCTGGAGACCCAGTACTTC. Translation gives CASSYRLETQYF.

Comments on this clonotype: Germline is not matched at one junction end, which may reflect a read error. V usage is TRBV19 and J usage is TRBJ1-1; possibly TRBD1 for D (5 bases). This CDR3 region has 14 residues. The germline gives CDR1 LNHDA, CDR2 SQIVND (reference sequence). The CDR3 reads CASSPTVLNTEAFF. CDR3 bases: TGTGCCAGTAGTCCGACAGTTCTGAACACCGAAGCTTTCTTT.

This clonotype was counted only a few times. The V gene is TRBV29-1, the J gene TRBJ1-2; D call uncertain. Trimming left V 3 bases short and J 4 bases short, with 6 bases between. This CDR3 region has 11 residues. Per germline, CDR1 SQVTM and CDR2 ANQGSEA. The CDR3 DNA follows: TGCAGCGTTGATAAGAGCTATGGCTACACCTTC. Its translation: CSVDKSYGYTF.

This chain joins TRBV3-1 and TRBJ1-2; TRBD1 might be the D (5 bases). CDR3 length equals 14 residues. V lost 4 bases to trimming and J lost 8 bases, with 17 bases between them. CDR1 and CDR2 from the germline V gene are LGHDT and YNNKEL (reference sequence). The CDR3 here is CASSLTGLEAGYTF. The DNA for the CDR3 is TGTGCCAGCAGCCTAACAGGCCTCGAGGCCGGCTACACCTTC.

The chain recombines TRBV19 with TRBJ1-2; 10 bases are a match to TRBD1. Germline CDR1 reads LNHDA; CDR2 reads SQIVND (reference sequence). CDR3 length: 15 amino acids. J gave up 5 bases and V 7 bases, and 10 bases lay outside the gene matches. CDR3 in amino acids: CASNRQGAQRYGYTF. The DNA for the CDR3 is TGTGCCAGTAACAGACAGGGGGCCCAGAGGTATGGCTACACCTTC.

V usage is TRBV9 and J usage is TRBJ1-2; D not certain. V dropped 0 bases and J dropped 5 bases, with 11 bases sitting between them. Germline assignment: CDR1 SGDLS and CDR2 YYNGEE. This CDR3 spans 14 amino acids. In nucleotides, the CDR3 is TGTGCCAGCAGCGTAGGTAGCGGGCAATATGGCTACACCTTC. As protein: CASSVGSGQYGYTF.

This clonotype occurred a few times. This chain connects TRBV7-9 to TRBJ2-3; tentatively, D is TRBD2 (6 bases). Germline lookup yields CDR1 SEHNR and CDR2 FQNEAQ (reference sequence). The CDR3 spans 15 residues. V gave up 0 bases and J gave up 1 base, with 8 bases separating them. CDR3 region: CASSLAVAGTDTQYF. The DNA of the CDR3 is TGTGCCAGCAGCTTAGCTGTAGCGGGCACAGATACGCAGTATTTT.

The chain couples TRBV20-1 to TRBJ2-1; D unresolved. Germline V gene sequence: CDR1 DFQATT, CDR2 SNEGSKA (reference sequence). The CDR3 length is 12 residues. The germline V and J ends were trimmed by 6 bases and 8 bases, with 14 bases remaining between them. The CDR3 loop reads CSATRQDDEQFF. CDR3 nucleotide sequence: TGCAGTGCAACACGGCAAGACGATGAGCAGTTCTTC.

This clonotype was observed many times. The chain recombines TRBV10-3 with TRBJ2-7, with 10 nucleotides matching TRBD2. The V gene end was trimmed by 4 bases and the J gene end by 4 bases; junction bases not matched to a gene: 10. Germline CDR1 and CDR2: ENHRY and SYGVKD. This CDR3 is built from 16 residues. CDR3 residues: CAISGPLAGVGYEQYF. The CDR3 region has the DNA TGTGCCATCAGTGGGCCCCTAGCGGGAGTCGGATACGAGCAGTACTTC.